This T cell receptor (beta chain) was retrieved from a study of low-dose radiotherapy and immunotherapy resistance in tumors. At the level of the study: Cohort 2, a group dosed every two weeks at 1 Gy per fraction, received 13 Gy in total over 26 weeks.

With TRAV- and TRBV-specific primers, first-strand cDNA was made, covering the alpha and beta chains. Both a constant-region primer and a V-primer adapter served to amplify TCRs across roughly 21 PCR cycles. In TCRdb, the reads were re-called with MiXCR into one record per CDR3 protein. Seen here are about 100,000 distinct CDR3 sequences, under 25% observed once, and the top ten hold over 4%. Per the germline V gene, CDR1 is MNHNS and CDR2 is SASEGT. CDR3 length: 14 residues. The trim removed 7 bases at V and 5 bases at J, leaving 6 bases unmatched. Ten or more counts support this clonotype. Noted time point: after trial treatment. Treatment indicated: LDRT plus nivolumab, ipilimumab, low-dose cyclophosphamide and aspirin (RACIN trial). Donors, who were enrolled in a single-arm phase I dose-escalation trial, received nivolumab, ipilimumab, aspirin, low-dose cyclophosphamide and low-dose radiotherapy. Each eligible patient had an advanced solid tumor, and these tumors lacked tumor-infiltrating lymphocytes.

This receptor was obtained from a male donor with prostate cancer. This specimen consisted of PBMCs, obtained after low-dose radiotherapy plus immunotherapy. This rearrangement joins TRBV6-1 to TRBJ2-2; 8 nucleotides align to TRBD2. This CDR3 reads CASNLRGGTGELFF. In nucleotides, the CDR3 is TGTGCCAGCAATCTACGGGGGGGGACCGGGGAGCTGTTTTTT.